The present TCR beta chain was sequenced within a study of control samples from healthy donors and cancer patients. Germline trimming cut 1 base from V and 1 base from J; bases unmatched to any gene: 6. CDR1 is SQVTM and CDR2 is ANQGSEA in the germline V gene. CDR3 length: 15 amino acids. The data were produced by immunoSEQ multiplex PCR, yet TCRdb's version contains in-frame clones alone and is incomplete. Found here are 80,000 to 100,000 clones, about 90% of them singletons; the top ten hold roughly 14%. The clonotype comes from a young man in good health. Sequencing was performed on blood. This sequence joins TRBV29-1 and TRBJ1-1, with 7 bases identical to TRBD1. In DNA form, the CDR3 reads TGCAGCGTTGAAGTTGCCGGGACAGCGAACACTGAAGCTTTCTTT. This codes for CSVEVAGTANTEAFF.